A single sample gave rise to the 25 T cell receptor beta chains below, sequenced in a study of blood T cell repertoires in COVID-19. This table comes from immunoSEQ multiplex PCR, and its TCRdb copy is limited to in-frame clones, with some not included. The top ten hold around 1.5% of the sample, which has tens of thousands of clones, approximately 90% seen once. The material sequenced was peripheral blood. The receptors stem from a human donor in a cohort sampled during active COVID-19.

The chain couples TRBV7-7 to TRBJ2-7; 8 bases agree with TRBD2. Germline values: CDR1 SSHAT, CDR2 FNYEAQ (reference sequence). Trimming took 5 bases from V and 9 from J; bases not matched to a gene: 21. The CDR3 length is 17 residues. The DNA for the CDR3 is TGTGCCAGCAGCCCTAAGAACGGGACTAGGACGCCACTAAGGCAGTACGTC. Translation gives CASSPKNGTRTPLRQYV.

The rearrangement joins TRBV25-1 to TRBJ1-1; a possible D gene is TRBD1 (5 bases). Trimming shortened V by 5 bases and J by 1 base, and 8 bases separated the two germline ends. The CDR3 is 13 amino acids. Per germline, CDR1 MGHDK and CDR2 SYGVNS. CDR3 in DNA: TGTGCCAGCAGTAAAAGGGGGAACACTGAAGCTTTCTTT. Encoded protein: CASSKRGNTEAFF. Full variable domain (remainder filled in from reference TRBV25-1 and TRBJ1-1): EADIYQTPRYLVIGTGKKITLECSQTMGHDKMYWYQQDPGMELHLIHYSYGVNSTEKGDLSSESTVSRIRTEHFPLTLESARPSHTSQYLCASSKRGNTEAFFGQGTRLTVV.

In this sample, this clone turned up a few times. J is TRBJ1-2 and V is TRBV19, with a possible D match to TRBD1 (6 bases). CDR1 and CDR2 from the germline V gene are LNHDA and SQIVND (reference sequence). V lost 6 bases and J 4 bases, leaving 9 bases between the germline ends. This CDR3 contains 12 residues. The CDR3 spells CASRRGTYGYTF. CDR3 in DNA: TGTGCCAGTAGAAGGGGGACCTATGGCTACACCTTC.

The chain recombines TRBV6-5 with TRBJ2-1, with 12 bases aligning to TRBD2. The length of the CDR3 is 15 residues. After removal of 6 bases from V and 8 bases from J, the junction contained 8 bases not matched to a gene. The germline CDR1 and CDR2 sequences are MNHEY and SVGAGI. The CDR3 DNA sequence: TGTGCCAGCAGGAGGCTAGCGGGAGGGGGCCATGAGCAGTTCTTC. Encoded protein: CASRRLAGGGHEQFF.

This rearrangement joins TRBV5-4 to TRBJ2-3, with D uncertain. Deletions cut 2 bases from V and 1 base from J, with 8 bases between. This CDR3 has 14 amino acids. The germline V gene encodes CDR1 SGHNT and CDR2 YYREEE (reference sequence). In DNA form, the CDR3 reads TGTGCCAGCAGCTTCGACTCGGGCACAGATACGCAGTATTTT. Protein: CASSFDSGTDTQYF.

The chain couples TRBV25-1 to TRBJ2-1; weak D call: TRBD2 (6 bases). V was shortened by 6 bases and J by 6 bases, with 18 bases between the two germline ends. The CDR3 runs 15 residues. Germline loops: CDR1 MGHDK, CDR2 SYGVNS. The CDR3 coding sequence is TGTGCCAGCAGCGGCGCACCGACGCGGGGCAATGAGCAGTTCTTC. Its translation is CASSGAPTRGNEQFF.

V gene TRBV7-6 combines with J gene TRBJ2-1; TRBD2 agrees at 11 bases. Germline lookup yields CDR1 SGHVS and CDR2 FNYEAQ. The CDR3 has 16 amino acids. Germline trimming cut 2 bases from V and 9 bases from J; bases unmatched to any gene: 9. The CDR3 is CASSLSVAGGFGEQFF. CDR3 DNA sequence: TGTGCCAGCAGCTTATCCGTAGCGGGGGGGTTCGGTGAGCAGTTCTTC.

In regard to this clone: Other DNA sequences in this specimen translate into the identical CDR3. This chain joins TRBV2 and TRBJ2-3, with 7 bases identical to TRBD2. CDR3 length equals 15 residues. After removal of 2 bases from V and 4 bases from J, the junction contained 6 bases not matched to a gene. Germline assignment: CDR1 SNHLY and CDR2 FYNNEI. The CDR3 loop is CASSEWAGAADTQYF. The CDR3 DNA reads TGTGCCAGCAGTGAATGGGCGGGAGCCGCAGATACGCAGTATTTT.

The CDR3 coding sequence is TGTGCCAGTAGTAAACTAGCGGGAGCCACAGATACGCAGTATTTT. Amino acid sequence: CASSKLAGATDTQYF. The chain couples TRBV19 to TRBJ2-3, with 11 positions matching TRBD2. Trimming at V came to 4 bases and at J to 2 bases, leaving 2 bases not matched to a gene. CDR1 and CDR2 from the germline V gene are LNHDA and SQIVND (reference sequence). The CDR3 is made up of 15 amino acids. The full variable domain, with the rest looked up from reference TRBV19 and TRBJ2-3, is DGGITQSPKYLFRKEGQNVTLSCEQNLNHDAMYWYRQDPGQGLRLIYYSQIVNDFQKGDIAEGYSVSREKKESFPLTVTSAQKNPTAFYLCASSKLAGATDTQYFGPGTRLTVL.

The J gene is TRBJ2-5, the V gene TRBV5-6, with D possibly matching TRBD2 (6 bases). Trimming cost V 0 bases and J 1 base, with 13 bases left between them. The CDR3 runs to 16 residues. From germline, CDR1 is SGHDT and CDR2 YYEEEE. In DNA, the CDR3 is TGTGCCAGCAGCTTGGTGGGGGGAGATGCCCAAGAGACCCAGTACTTC. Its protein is CASSLVGGDAQETQYF. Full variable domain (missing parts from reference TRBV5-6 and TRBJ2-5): DAGVTQSPTHLIKTRGQQVTLRCSPKSGHDTVSWYQQALGQGPQFIFQYYEEEERQRGNFPDRFSGHQFPNYSSELNVNALLLGDSALYLCASSLVGGDAQETQYFGPGTRLLVL.

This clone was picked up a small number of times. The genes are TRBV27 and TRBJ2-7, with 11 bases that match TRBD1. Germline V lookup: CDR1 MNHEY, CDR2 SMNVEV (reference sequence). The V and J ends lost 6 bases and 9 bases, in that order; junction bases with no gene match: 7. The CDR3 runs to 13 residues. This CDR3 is CASSPGQGASQYV. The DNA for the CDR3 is TGTGCCAGCAGCCCCGGACAGGGGGCCTCGCAGTACGTC.

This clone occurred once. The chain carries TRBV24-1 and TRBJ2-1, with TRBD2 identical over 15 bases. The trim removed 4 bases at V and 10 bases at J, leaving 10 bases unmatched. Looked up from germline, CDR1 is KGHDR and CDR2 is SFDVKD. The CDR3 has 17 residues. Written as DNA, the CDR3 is TGTGCCACCAGTGACCTGGGACTAGCGGGAGGATCGGGAGAGCAGTTCTTC. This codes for CATSDLGLAGGSGEQFF.

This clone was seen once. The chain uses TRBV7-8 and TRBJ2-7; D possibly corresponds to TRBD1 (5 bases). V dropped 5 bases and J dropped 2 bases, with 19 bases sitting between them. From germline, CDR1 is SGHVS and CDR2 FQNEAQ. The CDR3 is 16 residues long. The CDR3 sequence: CASSALTQGSPYEQYV. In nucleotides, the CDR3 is TGTGCCAGCAGCGCACTTACGCAGGGTAGCCCCTACGAGCAGTACGTC.

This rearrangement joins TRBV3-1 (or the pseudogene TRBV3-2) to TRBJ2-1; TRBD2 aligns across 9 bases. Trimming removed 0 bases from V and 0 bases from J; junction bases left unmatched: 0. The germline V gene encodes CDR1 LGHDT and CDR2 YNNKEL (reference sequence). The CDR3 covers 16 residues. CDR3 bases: TGTGCCAGCAGCCAAGATAGCGGGAGCTCCTACAATGAGCAGTTCTTC. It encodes CASSQDSGSSYNEQFF.

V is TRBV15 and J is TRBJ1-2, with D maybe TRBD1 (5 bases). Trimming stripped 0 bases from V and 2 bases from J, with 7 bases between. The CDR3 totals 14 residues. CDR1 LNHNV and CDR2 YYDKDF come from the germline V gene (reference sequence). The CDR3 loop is CATSRDGANYGYTF. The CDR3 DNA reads TGTGCCACCAGCAGAGATGGGGCAAACTATGGCTACACCTTC.

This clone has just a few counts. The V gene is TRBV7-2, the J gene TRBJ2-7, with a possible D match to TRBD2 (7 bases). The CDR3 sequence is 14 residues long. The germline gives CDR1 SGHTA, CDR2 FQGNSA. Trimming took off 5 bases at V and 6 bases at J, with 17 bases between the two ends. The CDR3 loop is CASSRMGGPGEQYF. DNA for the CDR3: TGTGCCAGCAGCCGGATGGGGGGGCCGGGCGAGCAGTACTTC.

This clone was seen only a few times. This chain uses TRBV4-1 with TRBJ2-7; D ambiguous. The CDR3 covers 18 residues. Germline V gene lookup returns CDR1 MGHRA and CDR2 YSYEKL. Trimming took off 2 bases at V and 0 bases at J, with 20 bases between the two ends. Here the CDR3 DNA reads TGCGCCAGCAGCCAATTATATCAATCGGCTAGATACTCCTACGAGCAGTACTTC. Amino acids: CASSQLYQSARYSYEQYF.

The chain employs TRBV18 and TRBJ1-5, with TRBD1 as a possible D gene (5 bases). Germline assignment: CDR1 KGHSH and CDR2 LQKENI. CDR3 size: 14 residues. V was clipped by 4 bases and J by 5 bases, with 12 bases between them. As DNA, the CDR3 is TGTGCCAGCTCACTAATCGGGGGGGATCAGCCCCAGCATTTT. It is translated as CASSLIGGDQPQHF.

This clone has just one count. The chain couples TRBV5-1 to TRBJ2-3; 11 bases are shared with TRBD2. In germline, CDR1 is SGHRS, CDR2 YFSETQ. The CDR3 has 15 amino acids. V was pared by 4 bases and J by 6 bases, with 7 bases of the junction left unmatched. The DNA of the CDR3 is TGCGCCAGCAGCCCGGGACTAGCGGCCTCGGATACGCAGTATTTT. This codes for CASSPGLAASDTQYF.

CDR3 bases: TGCGCCAGCACCCTAGGGGACAATGAGCAGTTCTTC. Translation: CASTLGDNEQFF. This chain connects TRBV10-2 to TRBJ2-1, with D possibly matching TRBD1 (5 bases). Per the germline V gene, CDR1 is WSHSY and CDR2 is SAAADI. V lost 7 bases and J 5 bases, leaving 9 bases between the germline ends. CDR3 length equals 12 residues.

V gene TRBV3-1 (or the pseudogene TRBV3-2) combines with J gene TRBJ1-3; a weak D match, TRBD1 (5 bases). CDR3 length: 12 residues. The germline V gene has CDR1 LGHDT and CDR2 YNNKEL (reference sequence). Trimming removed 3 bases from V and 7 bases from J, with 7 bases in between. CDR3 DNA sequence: TGTGCCAGCAGCCAGGGGGGGAACACCATATATTTT. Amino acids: CASSQGGNTIYF.

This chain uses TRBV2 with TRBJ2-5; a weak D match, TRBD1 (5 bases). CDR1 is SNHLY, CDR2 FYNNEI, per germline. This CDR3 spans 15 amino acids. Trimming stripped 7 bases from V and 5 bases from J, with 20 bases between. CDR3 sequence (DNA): TGTGCCAGCACCACAGACAGATCTCCTAGGGAGACCCAGTACTTC. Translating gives CASTTDRSPRETQYF.

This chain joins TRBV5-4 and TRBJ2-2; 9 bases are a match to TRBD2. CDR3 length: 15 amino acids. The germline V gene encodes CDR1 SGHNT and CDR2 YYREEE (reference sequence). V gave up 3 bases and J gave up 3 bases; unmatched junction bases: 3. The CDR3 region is CASSSTSGHTGELFF. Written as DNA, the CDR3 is TGTGCCAGCAGCTCCACTAGCGGGCACACCGGGGAGCTGTTTTTT.

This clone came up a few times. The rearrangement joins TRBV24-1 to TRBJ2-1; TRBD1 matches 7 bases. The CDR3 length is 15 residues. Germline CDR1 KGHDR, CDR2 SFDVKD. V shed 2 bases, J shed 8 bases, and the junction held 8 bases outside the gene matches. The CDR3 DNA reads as TGTGCCACCAGTGATTCACAACGACAGGGCGATGAGCAGTTCTTC. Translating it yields CATSDSQRQGDEQFF.

CDR3 region: CASSRGTTNYNEQFF. The CDR3 coding sequence is TGTGCCAGCAGCCGGGGGACTACTAATTACAATGAGCAGTTCTTC. V and J are TRBV11-1 and TRBJ2-1, with TRBD2 matching over 7 bases. CDR1 is SGHAT and CDR2 is FQDESV in the germline V gene (reference sequence). This CDR3 spans 15 amino acids. V shed 5 bases and J 4 bases; nucleotides not matched to a gene: 8.